These 24 T cell receptor beta chains originate from one sample sequenced in a study of cytomegalovirus exposure and HLA in healthy donors. Primers for the PCR totalled 60 Vbeta and 13 Jbeta. The assay was immunoSEQ multiplex PCR, and TCRdb's table has in-frame clones only and misses some. The sample includes some 89,000 clones, roughly 76% of them seen just once. The sample was PBMCs. The receptor set was obtained from a woman in her twenties or thirties in good health and CMV-seronegative.

The rearrangement links TRBV28 to TRBJ2-5; 10 bases map to TRBD2. This CDR3 has 14 residues. CDR1 and CDR2 (germline): MDHEN, SYDVKM. V trimming: 7 bases; J trimming: 5 bases; junction bases outside the gene matches: 7. In DNA form, the CDR3 reads TGTGCCAGCATCAGGACTAGCGGTATGGAGACCCAGTACTTC. This sequence encodes CASIRTSGMETQYF.

This chain joins TRBV9 and TRBJ2-1; 7 bases align to TRBD1. Trimming took 1 base from V and 6 from J; bases not matched to a gene: 1. The CDR3 contains 13 residues. Germline values: CDR1 SGDLS, CDR2 YYNGEE. This CDR3 is CASSVSGGNEQFF. The CDR3, as DNA: TGTGCCAGCAGCGTATCAGGGGGCAATGAGCAGTTCTTC.

There are a few counts of this clone. The rearrangement links TRBV20-1 to TRBJ2-1, with 8 bases matching TRBD1. V lost 5 bases, J lost 15 bases, and 9 bases stayed unmatched. CDR1 and CDR2 from the germline V gene are DFQATT and SNEGSKA (reference sequence). This CDR3 comprises 11 residues. The CDR3 DNA sequence: TGCAGTGCTCCTCGGACAGGGTGGCGGTTCTTC. It specifies CSAPRTGWRFF.

The rearrangement links TRBV28 to TRBJ1-4, with D possibly TRBD1 on 6 matching bases. The CDR3 contains 14 residues. The germline V and J ends were trimmed by 3 bases and 8 bases, with 13 bases remaining between them. Germline CDR1 is MDHEN and CDR2 is SYDVKM. The CDR3 is CASSFWTDDEKLFF. In nucleotides, the CDR3 is TGTGCCAGCAGTTTTTGGACAGATGACGAAAAACTGTTTTTT. Full variable domain (outside the CDR3, taken from reference TRBV28 and TRBJ1-4): DVKVTQSSRYLVKRTGEKVFLECVQDMDHENMFWYRQDPGLGLRLIYFSYDVKMKEKGDIPEGYSVSREKKERFSLILESASTNQTSMYLCASSFWTDDEKLFFGSGTQLSVL.

This clone was counted only a few times. The chain joins TRBV5-1 to TRBJ2-7; 8 bases fit TRBD1. There are 14 residues in the CDR3. Germline V gene lookup returns CDR1 SGHRS and CDR2 YFSETQ. Unmatched junction bases numbered 5, after V lost 5 bases and J lost 1 base. This CDR3 reads CASRGQGASYEQYF. The CDR3 coding sequence is TGCGCCAGCAGGGGTCAGGGGGCTTCCTACGAGCAGTACTTC.

This chain uses TRBV7-9 with TRBJ1-3; D might be TRBD1 (5 bases). The CDR3 runs 15 residues. Trimming took off 5 bases at V and 4 bases at J, with 15 bases between the two ends. Germline V gives CDR1 SEHNR, CDR2 FQNEAQ (reference sequence). The CDR3, as DNA: TGTGCCAGCAGCACCAGGGAAAGTTTAGGAAACACCATATATTTT. Its protein product is CASSTRESLGNTIYF.

The gene calls are TRBV18 and TRBJ1-1; 7 positions agree with TRBD1. The CDR3 contains 15 residues. The junction had 9 bases not matched to a gene; V was cut back by 5 bases and J by 3 bases. Germline V CDR1 and CDR2: KGHSH, LQKENI. CDR3 sequence reads: CASSGTALRDTEAFF. The CDR3 nucleotides are TGTGCCAGCTCAGGGACAGCGCTTAGAGACACTGAAGCTTTCTTT.

CDR3 region: CASSFQTSGTDTQYF. CDR3 DNA sequence: TGTGCCAGCAGTTTTCAGACTAGCGGCACAGATACGCAGTATTTT. The J gene is TRBJ2-3, the V gene TRBV28, with 8 bases identical to TRBD2. The V gene's germline CDR1 is MDHEN and CDR2 SYDVKM. The CDR3 covers 15 residues. The junction had 3 bases not matched to a gene; V was cut back by 3 bases and J by 1 base.

The rearrangement uses TRBV7-9 and TRBJ2-5; D is perhaps TRBD2 (6 bases). Germline V gives CDR1 SEHNR, CDR2 FQNEAQ (reference sequence). The CDR3 totals 14 residues. V was shortened by 7 bases and J by 0 bases, with 12 bases between the two germline ends. As DNA, the CDR3 is TGTGCCAGCAACGAACGGGGGTACCAAGAGACCCAGTACTTC. Residues: CASNERGYQETQYF.

The V call is TRBV5-1, the J call TRBJ2-3; TRBD2 matches at 9 bases. The CDR3 covers 16 residues. J gave up 4 bases and V 5 bases, and 11 bases lay outside the gene matches. Looked up from germline, CDR1 is SGHRS and CDR2 is YFSETQ. Written as DNA, the CDR3 is TGCGCCAGCAGTCTCAACGGGCGGGGGGGGGCAGATACGCAGTATTTT. It encodes CASSLNGRGGADTQYF.

This clone was seen more than once but under ten times. The V call is TRBV29-1, the J call TRBJ2-1; 13 nucleotides agree with TRBD2. Trimming removed 7 bases from V and 9 bases from J; junction bases left unmatched: 6. This CDR3 is 13 amino acids long. CDR1 SQVTM and CDR2 ANQGSEA come from the germline V gene. The CDR3 reads CSAGLAGVGEQFF. The CDR3, as DNA: TGCAGCGCCGGACTAGCGGGAGTCGGTGAGCAGTTCTTC.

The chain joins TRBV10-2 to TRBJ2-2, with TRBD1 matching over 11 bases. Per the germline V gene, CDR1 is WSHSY and CDR2 is SAAADI. With 6 bases clipped from V and 7 bases from J, the junction kept 4 bases outside the gene matches. The CDR3 contains 14 residues. The CDR3 region is CASRGTGGVGELFF. CDR3 DNA sequence: TGCGCCAGCAGGGGGACAGGGGGAGTCGGGGAGCTGTTTTTT.

The gene calls are TRBV28 and TRBJ2-7; weak D call: TRBD2 (5 bases). The CDR3 consists of 18 residues. V dropped 6 bases and J dropped 1 base, with 25 bases sitting between them. Germline CDR1 and CDR2: MDHEN and SYDVKM. CDR3 region: CASSRPGSRLRLSYEQYF. The DNA of the CDR3 is TGTGCCAGCAGCAGACCTGGGAGCCGGTTGCGTTTGTCCTACGAGCAGTACTTC.

The V gene is TRBV4-2, the J gene TRBJ2-5; TRBD2 agrees at 12 bases. The CDR3 is 20 amino acids. J lost 4 bases, V lost 4 bases, and 19 bases had no gene match. Germline values: CDR1 LGHNA, CDR2 YNFKEQ. This CDR3 is CASSPSGEGTVGLAGETQYF. The CDR3 region has the DNA TGTGCCAGCAGCCCATCCGGCGAGGGAACGGTGGGACTAGCGGGAGAGACCCAGTACTTC.

The V gene is TRBV5-1, the J gene TRBJ1-1, with a tentative D call TRBD1 (5 bases). Trimming took off 0 bases at V and 4 bases at J, with 10 bases between the two ends. Germline values: CDR1 SGHRS, CDR2 YFSETQ. The CDR3 runs 14 residues. Here the CDR3 reads CASSLARGSTEAFF. The CDR3 DNA reads as TGCGCCAGCAGCTTGGCCCGGGGGAGCACTGAAGCTTTCTTT.

This chain connects TRBV5-4 to TRBJ2-5; 14 bases are a match to TRBD2. CDR3 size: 16 residues. Germline CDR1 reads SGHNT; CDR2 reads YYREEE (reference sequence). V was pared by 2 bases and J by 5 bases, with 5 bases of the junction left unmatched. This CDR3 is CASSLRLAGGLETQYF. CDR3 nucleotide sequence: TGTGCCAGCAGCTTACGACTAGCGGGAGGGCTGGAGACCCAGTACTTC.

A note on this clone: The same CDR3 can be traced to other DNA sequences in this sample. The chain is built from TRBV2 and TRBJ1-2; TRBD1 agrees at 9 bases. This CDR3 region has 14 residues. Per the germline V gene, CDR1 is SNHLY and CDR2 is FYNNEI. With 5 bases clipped from V and 4 bases from J, the junction kept 5 bases outside the gene matches. CDR3 nucleotide sequence: TGTGCCAGCAGTAGGGACAGGGAGACCTATGGCTACACCTTC. Its translation: CASSRDRETYGYTF.

This chain uses TRBV2 with TRBJ1-4; 12 bases line up with TRBD1. The CDR3 contains 14 residues. Germline trimming cut 6 bases from V and 6 bases from J; bases unmatched to any gene: 2. Germline assignment: CDR1 SNHLY and CDR2 FYNNEI. DNA for the CDR3: TGTGCCAGCAGGGGGACAGGGGGCGATGAAAAACTGTTTTTT. Encoded protein: CASRGTGGDEKLFF.

This chain links TRBV11-1 with TRBJ2-3; a weak D match, TRBD2 (6 bases). V lost 6 bases and J lost 0, with 13 bases in between. CDR3 length: 15 amino acids. Germline V lookup: CDR1 SGHAT, CDR2 FQDESV (reference sequence). In DNA form, the CDR3 reads TGTGCCAGCAGGCAGACTAGGACCAGCACAGATACGCAGTATTTT. Protein product: CASRQTRTSTDTQYF.

This clone was counted a single time. The V gene is TRBV7-2, the J gene TRBJ2-7, with D possibly being TRBD1 (6 bases). Germline V lookup: CDR1 SGHTA, CDR2 FQGNSA. CDR3 length: 15 residues. V lost 4 bases, J lost 0 bases, and 13 bases lay in between. The CDR3 here is CASSSETGHSYEQYF. The DNA for the CDR3 is TGTGCCAGCAGCTCAGAAACGGGACACTCCTACGAGCAGTACTTC.

The V and J genes are TRBV28 and TRBJ1-1, with TRBD1 matching 10 bases. This CDR3 is 17 amino acids long. Germline-derived CDR1 and CDR2 are MDHEN and SYDVKM. J gave up 0 bases and V 5 bases, and 9 bases lay outside the gene matches. This CDR3 is CASSPTGGLHMNTEAFF. CDR3 bases: TGTGCCAGCAGTCCGACAGGGGGCTTGCACATGAACACTGAAGCTTTCTTT. Supplemented by reference TRBV28 and TRBJ1-1, the full variable domain reads DVKVTQSSRYLVKRTGEKVFLECVQDMDHENMFWYRQDPGLGLRLIYFSYDVKMKEKGDIPEGYSVSREKKERFSLILESASTNQTSMYLCASSPTGGLHMNTEAFFGQGTRLTVV.

The chain couples TRBV7-9 to TRBJ1-5; tentative D call: TRBD1 (5 bases). The CDR3 spans 14 residues. Deletions cut 1 base from V and 3 bases from J, with 7 bases between. CDR1 is SEHNR, CDR2 FQNEAQ, per germline (reference sequence). The CDR3 loop reads CASSLGQTNQPQHF. DNA of the CDR3: TGTGCCAGCAGCTTAGGACAGACCAATCAGCCCCAGCATTTT.

The chain employs TRBV14 and TRBJ1-5; no clear D. Per germline, CDR1 SGHDN and CDR2 FVKESK. There are 14 residues in the CDR3. V shed 0 bases and J shed 4 bases, with 7 bases lying between them. The CDR3 DNA follows: TGTGCCAGCAGCCAAGACCCGGGAAATCAGCCCCAGCATTTT. Translating gives CASSQDPGNQPQHF.

This clone was found a few times. V gene TRBV2 combines with J gene TRBJ2-5, with D perhaps TRBD1 (6 bases). V was shortened by 5 bases and J by 1 base, with 17 bases between the two germline ends. The germline gives CDR1 SNHLY, CDR2 FYNNEI. This CDR3 is built from 16 residues. CDR3 DNA: TGTGCCAGCAGTCTTAATGTCGGGACACTCCAAGAGACCCAGTACTTC. It codes for CASSLNVGTLQETQYF.